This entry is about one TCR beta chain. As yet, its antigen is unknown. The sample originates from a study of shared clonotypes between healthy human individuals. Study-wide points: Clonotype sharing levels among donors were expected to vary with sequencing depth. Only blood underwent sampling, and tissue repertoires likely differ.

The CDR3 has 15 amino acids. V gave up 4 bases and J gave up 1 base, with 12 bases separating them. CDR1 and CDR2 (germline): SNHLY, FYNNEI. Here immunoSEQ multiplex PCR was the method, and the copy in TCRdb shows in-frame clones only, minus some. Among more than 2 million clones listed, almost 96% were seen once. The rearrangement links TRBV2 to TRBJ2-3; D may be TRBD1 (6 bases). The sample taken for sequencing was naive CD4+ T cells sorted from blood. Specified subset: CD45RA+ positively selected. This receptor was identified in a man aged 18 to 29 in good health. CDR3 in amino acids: CASSVRAGGTDTQYF. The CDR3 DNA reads TGTGCCAGCAGTGTGAGGGCAGGGGGCACAGATACGCAGTATTTT.